This T cell receptor beta chain is from a study of radiotherapy plus CTLA-4 blockade in lung cancer. Study-wide context: Among patients, over 15% showed objective responses, and about 30% had disease control.

For this clone: Its antigen is not known.

Study-wide findings and caveats: Dynamics of early blood T cell clones, together with interferon-beta, were reportedly the best predictors of response.

This table comes from immunoSEQ multiplex PCR, and its TCRdb copy is limited to in-frame clones, with some not included. The table includes tens of thousands of clones, about 90% detected once. The study gave focal radiation plus ipilimumab CTLA-4 blockade to patients with chemo-refractory metastatic non-small-cell lung cancer. The clonotype was recovered from a human donor with non-small cell lung cancer who had a partial response to radiotherapy plus ipilimumab. The sequenced sample was peripheral blood, obtained from a patient treated with radiotherapy plus ipilimumab.

CDR3: CASSPYRGHEQFF. The CDR3 DNA follows: TGTGCCAGCAGCCCTTACAGGGGACATGAGCAGTTCTTC. The chain employs TRBV7-3 and TRBJ2-1; 7 bases agree with TRBD1. V lost 5 bases, J lost 8 bases, and 6 bases stayed unmatched. CDR1 is SGHTA, CDR2 FQGTGA, per germline. This CDR3 comprises 13 residues.